These 24 T cell receptor beta chains were all obtained from the same sample, sequenced in a study of regulatory T cells in long-lasting Graves disease. CDR3-region Arm-PCR and iRepertoire HTBI primers produced the TCR beta libraries. TCRdb re-called the multiplex PCR reads with MiXCR, one entry per CDR3 protein. The sample holds about 430,000 distinct CDR3 sequences, roughly 23% seen once. Stated time point: persistent/refractory GD, antithyroid drugs over 5 years with positive TRAb. Generation of the TCR library employed RNA extracted from PBMCs. Sample: peripheral blood mononuclear cells (PBMCs), taken when the disease was refractory, from a patient treated with antithyroid drugs. All receptors come from a female donor with Graves disease.

There are many counts of this clonotype. Sequence at one end of the junction differs from germline and may be a read error. This chain links TRBV28 with TRBJ2-7; 8 positions match TRBD1. Germline V lookup: CDR1 MDHEN, CDR2 SYDVKM. The CDR3 loop spans 15 amino acids. The DNA for the CDR3 is TGTGCCGGCAGTTTTCGGACAGGGAGGCGCTACGAGCAGTACTTC. This encodes CAGSFRTGRRYEQYF. Together with reference TRBV28 and TRBJ2-7, the CDR3 gives the full variable domain: DVKVTQSSRYLVKRTGEKVFLECVQDMDHENMFWYRQDPGLGLRLIYFSYDVKMKEKGDIPEGYSVSREKKERFSLILESASTNQTSMYLCAGSFRTGRRYEQYFGPGTRLTVT.

This clonotype was counted only a few times. The chain carries TRBV25-1 and TRBJ1-4; D call uncertain. In germline, CDR1 is MGHDK, CDR2 SYGVNS. V was trimmed by 7 bases and J by 0 bases, leaving 12 bases between them. This CDR3 has 15 amino acids. The CDR3 sequence: CASKRPGATNEKLFF. The CDR3 bases are TGTGCCAGCAAAAGACCCGGTGCAACTAATGAAAAACTGTTTTTT.

This clonotype was detected many times. The genes are TRBV7-3 and TRBJ1-2; the D gene is possibly TRBD1 (6 bases). CDR1 SGHTA and CDR2 FQGTGA come from the germline V gene. V shed 2 bases and J shed 6 bases, with 10 bases lying between them. The CDR3 length is 13 residues. The CDR3 DNA sequence: TGTGCCAGCAGCTTAGGGGCAGGGGATGGCTACACCTTC. Translating gives CASSLGAGDGYTF.

The chain is built from TRBV29-1 and TRBJ2-5; 7 bases agree with TRBD1. The length of the CDR3 is 15 residues. Per the germline V gene, CDR1 is SQVTM and CDR2 is ANQGSEA. DNA of the CDR3: TGCAACGTCGAGGGGGCAGGGGTCCCACAAGAGACCCAGTACTTC. Encoded protein: CNVEGAGVPQETQYF.

This clonotype was seen many times. V usage is TRBV20-1 and J usage is TRBJ1-5, with D hard to call. The germline V gene encodes CDR1 DFQATT and CDR2 SNEGSKA (reference sequence). The ends were cut back, 2 bases at V and 2 bases at J, with 10 bases in the middle. This CDR3 contains 14 residues. Written as DNA, the CDR3 is TGCAGTGCTAGATCGCTTTATCGCAATCAGCCCCAGCATTTT. It yields the protein CSARSLYRNQPQHF.

Details on this clonotype: A read error may be the cause here, since a much bigger clone is one base away. The gene calls are TRBV30 and TRBJ1-1, with D unresolved. Trimming left V 0 bases short and J 3 bases short, with 5 bases between. From germline, CDR1 is GTSNPN and CDR2 SVGIG (reference sequence). This CDR3 contains 12 residues. In DNA, the CDR3 is TGTGCCTGGAGTGTAGCTCACACTGAAGCTTTCTTT. This gives the protein CAWSVAHTEAFF.

V gene TRBV27 combines with J gene TRBJ1-6; D gene ambiguous. Germline-derived CDR1 and CDR2 are MNHEY and SMNVEV (reference sequence). The V and J ends lost 3 bases and 6 bases respectively, with 9 bases between them. The CDR3 has 14 residues. CDR3 amino acids: CASSFPGTNSPLHF. Here the CDR3 DNA reads TGTGCCAGCAGTTTTCCCGGAACTAATTCACCCCTCCACTTT.

There are many counts of this clonotype. The chain is built from TRBV6-1 and TRBJ2-2; 7 bases match TRBD2. The V gene's germline CDR1 is MNHNS and CDR2 SASEGT. This CDR3 region has 15 residues. With 9 bases clipped from V and 4 bases from J, the junction kept 11 bases outside the gene matches. Here the CDR3 DNA reads TGTGCCAGTGGTCGGGCGGGAGAAATCACCGGGGAGCTGTTTTTT. Its translation is CASGRAGEITGELFF.

This clonotype has just a few counts. The chain couples TRBV5-1 to TRBJ2-2, with D possibly being TRBD1 (6 bases). Between the trimmed V and J ends, which lost 2 bases and 0 bases, there was a span of 8 bases. Germline CDR1 is SGHRS and CDR2 is YFSETQ. The CDR3 totals 15 residues. CDR3 loop: CASSFTGTNTGELFF. CDR3 DNA: TGCGCCAGCAGCTTTACAGGGACGAACACCGGGGAGCTGTTTTTT.

The chain is built from TRBV20-1 and TRBJ2-7, with D possibly TRBD1 on 6 matching bases. The germline V and J ends were trimmed by 5 bases and 0 bases, with 11 bases remaining between them. The CDR3 consists of 13 residues. From germline, CDR1 is DFQATT and CDR2 SNEGSKA (reference sequence). The CDR3 DNA reads as TGCAGTGCTTGGACAGCAGACTCCTACGAGCAGTACTTC. It is translated as CSAWTADSYEQYF.

This clonotype was counted many times. As DNA, the CDR3 is TGCAGTGCTAGAGGCCCCGGGACAGGGTCCTACGAGCAGTACTTC. This gives the protein CSARGPGTGSYEQYF. The J gene is TRBJ2-7, the V gene TRBV20-1; 9 nucleotides align to TRBD1. This CDR3 region has 15 residues. The germline V gene has CDR1 DFQATT and CDR2 SNEGSKA (reference sequence). After removal of 1 base from V and 1 base from J, the junction contained 5 bases not matched to a gene.

The sample holds many counts of this clonotype. This rearrangement joins TRBV2 to TRBJ2-7; D is ambiguous. CDR3 size: 13 residues. The germline CDR1 and CDR2 sequences are SNHLY and FYNNEI. Trimming cost V 4 bases and J 1 base, with 8 bases left between them. CDR3 residues: CASSGRLSYEQYF. For the CDR3, the DNA is TGTGCCAGCAGTGGCAGGCTTTCCTACGAGCAGTACTTC. Drawing the rest from reference TRBV2 and TRBJ2-7, the complete variable domain is EPEVTQTPSHQVTQMGQEVILRCVPISNHLYFYWYRQILGQKVEFLVSFYNNEISEKSEIFDDQFSVERPDGSNFTLKIRSTKLEDSAMYFCASSGRLSYEQYFGPGTRLTVT.

The gene calls are TRBV10-2 and TRBJ2-3; no firm D call. Germline CDR1 and CDR2: WSHSY and SAAADI. V lost 4 bases, J lost 6 bases, and 8 bases lay in between. This CDR3 contains 12 residues. The CDR3 DNA reads as TGCGCCAGCAGTGTGGTGGAGGATACGCAGTATTTT. Encoded protein: CASSVVEDTQYF.

The rearrangement links TRBV28 to TRBJ2-1, with 9 bases aligning to TRBD2. The V segment lost 7 bases and the J segment 7 bases; nucleotides outside the gene matches: 11. CDR1 is MDHEN, CDR2 SYDVKM, per germline. The CDR3 length is 15 residues. The CDR3 here is CASTPGSGRLNEQFF. Written as DNA, the CDR3 is TGTGCCAGCACCCCCGGCAGCGGGAGGTTAAATGAGCAGTTCTTC.

V gene TRBV12-3 or TRBV12-4 combines with J gene TRBJ1-6; tentative D call: TRBD1 (6 bases). The CDR3 runs to 13 residues. V was cut by 4 bases and J by 12 bases, with 13 bases left in between. The CDR3 DNA follows: TGTGCCAGCAGTTACAGGGAGAATCTACCCCTCCACTTT. This sequence encodes CASSYRENLPLHF.

The chain uses TRBV19 and TRBJ2-2; 9 bases map to TRBD2. Germline assignment: CDR1 LNHDA and CDR2 SQIVND (reference sequence). The V gene end was trimmed by 7 bases and the J gene end by 5 bases; junction bases not matched to a gene: 8. The CDR3 runs to 15 residues. The CDR3 DNA reads TGTGCCAGTATCGGAAGGACTAGCGCTACCGGGGAGCTGTTTTTT. Its protein is CASIGRTSATGELFF.

Many counts were recorded for this clonotype. The CDR3 is CASSLDDGNYGYTF. CDR3 bases: TGTGCCAGCAGCTTAGACGACGGGAACTATGGCTACACCTTC. The chain has TRBV11-2 and TRBJ1-2; D is uncertain. The CDR3 is 14 amino acids. V was shortened by 0 bases and J by 2 bases, with 7 bases between the two germline ends. Germline CDR1 reads SGHAT; CDR2 reads FQNNGV.

This clonotype has at least ten counts. The rearrangement links TRBV20-1 to TRBJ2-5; 7 bases agree with TRBD2. CDR3 length: 13 residues. J gave up 2 bases and V 6 bases, and 6 bases lay outside the gene matches. Germline V lookup: CDR1 DFQATT, CDR2 SNEGSKA (reference sequence). The CDR3: CSALGLVQETQYF. The DNA of the CDR3 is TGCAGTGCCCTCGGACTAGTGCAAGAGACCCAGTACTTC.

This clonotype was found many times. The rearrangement uses TRBV20-1 and TRBJ1-5; D gene ambiguous. V gave up 6 bases and J gave up 4 bases, with 19 bases separating them. The germline CDR1 and CDR2 sequences are DFQATT and SNEGSKA (reference sequence). This CDR3 has 15 amino acids. CDR3 loop: CSARPAQVMNQPQHF. In DNA form, the CDR3 reads TGCAGTGCCAGGCCAGCGCAGGTCATGAATCAGCCCCAGCATTTT.

At least ten counts were recorded for this clonotype. V and J are TRBV28 and TRBJ1-6; D gene uncertain. The CDR3 has 17 amino acids. V gave up 2 bases and J gave up 9 bases, with 20 bases separating them. Germline CDR1 reads MDHEN; CDR2 reads SYDVKM. The CDR3 DNA reads as TGTGCCAGCAGTTTAGGGAGCGGGAGGCCTAGTTCTTCACCCCTCCACTTT. Translating gives CASSLGSGRPSSSPLHF.

In this sample, this clonotype turned up a few times. The chain links TRBV5-1 to TRBJ2-7; D is uncertain. The CDR3 is 12 amino acids. CDR1 is SGHRS, CDR2 YFSETQ, per germline. V lost 2 bases and J 5 bases, leaving 8 bases between the germline ends. The DNA for the CDR3 is TGCGCCAGCAGCTTCAGTACGGACGAGCAGTACTTC. It encodes CASSFSTDEQYF.

Of note for this clonotype: This sequence may be a read error, since a much larger clone differs from it by one base. The chain employs TRBV3-1 and TRBJ1-4; no definite D call. The CDR3 loop spans 14 amino acids. The germline V gene has CDR1 LGHDT and CDR2 YNNKEL (reference sequence). CDR3 sequence reads: CASNQDRPTEKLFF. Here the CDR3 DNA reads TGTGCCAGCAACCAAGACCGCCCGACTGAAAAACTGTTTTTT.

The rearrangement joins TRBV5-6 to TRBJ2-7; D perhaps matches TRBD2 (6 bases). Germline assignment: CDR1 SGHDT and CDR2 YYEEEE. The V and J ends lost 0 bases and 7 bases respectively, with 11 bases between them. This CDR3 region has 13 residues. The CDR3 nucleotides are TGTGCCAGCAGCTTGGCGGGAGATGATGAGCAGTACTTC. It yields the protein CASSLAGDDEQYF.

The chain has TRBV29-1 and TRBJ2-2; TRBD1 matches at 8 bases. The trim removed 1 base at V and 1 base at J, leaving 8 bases unmatched. This CDR3 comprises 17 residues. Per germline, CDR1 SQVTM and CDR2 ANQGSEA. CDR3: CSVEAPPGTGNTGELFF. CDR3 nucleotide sequence: TGCAGCGTTGAAGCCCCTCCCGGGACAGGGAACACCGGGGAGCTGTTTTTT.